The next 8 T cell receptor beta chains were all read from a single sample in a study of T cell responses to AZD1222 COVID-19 vaccine. The repertoire was sequenced with immunoSEQ multiplex PCR; TCRdb's copy has only in-frame clones and lacks some. Of around 150,000 clones listed, roughly 80% are singletons. The sequences come from peripheral blood, collected on day 0 of AZD1222 vaccination. The receptors stem from an adult in good health.

The chain joins TRBV7-3 to TRBJ2-1; TRBD2 matches 9 bases. The V segment lost 0 bases and the J segment 4 bases; nucleotides outside the gene matches: 4. The CDR3 extends over 16 amino acids. Germline V gives CDR1 SGHTA, CDR2 FQGTGA. The chain's CDR3 is CASSLTPAGGYNEQFF. As DNA, the CDR3 is TGTGCCAGCAGCTTAACACCAGCGGGGGGTTACAATGAGCAGTTCTTC.

The chain is built from TRBV6-5 and TRBJ1-5; D may be TRBD1 (5 bases). V was clipped by 6 bases and J by 2 bases, with 14 bases between them. Looked up from germline, CDR1 is MNHEY and CDR2 is SVGAGI. The CDR3 runs to 15 residues. The CDR3 sequence is CASRDRSGGNQPQHF. CDR3 DNA: TGTGCCAGCAGGGATAGATCGGGGGGCAATCAGCCCCAGCATTTT.

The table lists this clone with a count of one. J is TRBJ1-1 and V is TRBV4-1, with 7 nucleotides matching TRBD1. The CDR3 loop spans 16 amino acids. The germline gives CDR1 MGHRA, CDR2 YSYEKL. The V gene end was trimmed by 5 bases and the J gene end by 1 base; junction bases not matched to a gene: 10. The CDR3 spells CASSSSPTGTNTEAFF. CDR3 DNA sequence: TGCGCCAGCAGCTCGTCCCCGACAGGGACGAACACTGAAGCTTTCTTT.

The V gene is TRBV12-3 or TRBV12-4, the J gene TRBJ1-1; D uncertain. This CDR3 region has 13 residues. The V end was cut by 4 bases, the J end by 4 bases, with 10 bases between. The chain's CDR3 is CASSSQVGTEAFF. The CDR3 DNA is TGTGCCAGCAGTTCTCAGGTGGGCACTGAAGCTTTCTTT.

The table lists this clone with a count of one. The chain is built from TRBV18 and TRBJ2-7; 10 bases are a match to TRBD1. The CDR3 runs 16 residues. The germline V gene encodes CDR1 KGHSH and CDR2 LQKENI. V shed 3 bases and J 6 bases; nucleotides not matched to a gene: 11. CDR3 DNA sequence: TGTGCCAGCTCACCTACTTTCGACAGGGGGCCAGGCGAGCAGTACTTC. Its protein is CASSPTFDRGPGEQYF. Looking up the rest from reference TRBV18 and TRBJ2-7 gives the full variable domain: NAGVMQNPRHLVRRRGQEARLRCSPMKGHSHVYWYRQLPEEGLKFMVYLQKENIIDESGMPKERFSAEFPKEGPSILRIQQVVRGDSAAYFCASSPTFDRGPGEQYFGPGTRLTVT.

This chain connects TRBV18 to TRBJ1-4; D is undetermined. The germline V gene has CDR1 KGHSH and CDR2 LQKENI. The CDR3 sequence is 14 residues long. Trimming cost V 2 bases and J 0 bases, with 4 bases left between them. Here the CDR3 reads CASSPGATNEKLFF. CDR3 coding DNA: TGTGCCAGCTCACCAGGGGCAACTAATGAAAAACTGTTTTTT. Variable domain in full (rest from reference TRBV18 and TRBJ1-4): NAGVMQNPRHLVRRRGQEARLRCSPMKGHSHVYWYRQLPEEGLKFMVYLQKENIIDESGMPKERFSAEFPKEGPSILRIQQVVRGDSAAYFCASSPGATNEKLFFGSGTQLSVL.

V gene TRBV2 combines with J gene TRBJ1-6; TRBD1 is a possible D gene (6 bases). Between the trimmed V and J ends, which lost 3 bases and 3 bases, there was a span of 9 bases. Per the germline V gene, CDR1 is SNHLY and CDR2 is FYNNEI. The CDR3 extends over 15 amino acids. CDR3 nucleotide sequence: TGTGCCAGCAGTGAGTCCAGGGGCTATAATTCACCCCTCCACTTT. Translation: CASSESRGYNSPLHF.

The chain combines TRBV5-1 with TRBJ1-4; D gene unclear. With 0 bases removed from V and 2 bases from J, the gap between germline ends came to 8 bases. Germline values: CDR1 SGHRS, CDR2 YFSETQ. There are 15 residues in the CDR3. This chain's CDR3 is CASSLVPTTNEKLFF. In nucleotides, the CDR3 is TGCGCCAGCAGCTTGGTTCCCACTACTAATGAAAAACTGTTTTTT.